The T cell receptor (beta chain) under discussion was sequenced for a study of T-cell reconstitution after alpha-beta-depleted transplantation in children. In this sample, this clonotype turned up many times. Its antigen is not identified. Whole-study findings and limits: Reportedly, roughly two months post-transplant, alpha-beta T cells arose from several hundred expanded graft clones.

The TCRbeta library was prepared with unique molecular identifiers. TCRdb fed the PCR reads into MiXCR, producing one record per CDR3 protein. The table records about 490,000 distinct CDR3 sequences, about 11% of them present only once. The sequence derives from a child aged 2-15 years with inherited bone marrow failure, due to receive a stem cell transplant. Sequenced material: PBMCs, taken before TCRalphabeta/CD19-depleted stem cell transplant.

The CDR3 protein is CASSLARNYNEQFF. Written as DNA, the CDR3 is TGTGCCAGCAGCTTAGCACGGAACTACAATGAGCAGTTCTTC. The chain recombines TRBV11-2 with TRBJ2-1; D remains unclear. Germline V gives CDR1 SGHAT, CDR2 FQNNGV. V gave up 1 base and J gave up 3 bases, with 7 bases separating them. CDR3 size: 14 residues.